The source of this T cell receptor beta chain is a study of radiation and T cells in renal cell carcinoma. Generated by immunoSEQ multiplex PCR, the TCRdb table keeps only in-frame clones and is missing some. Here the sample spans some 15,000 clones, under 70% being singletons. A remark on this clone: What it recognizes is unknown.

The germline CDR1 and CDR2 sequences are MNHEY and SVGAGI. The J segment lost 6 bases and the V segment lost 5 bases, leaving 6 bases of the junction unmatched. This CDR3 is built from 14 residues. Treatment described: treatment-naive control, cytoreductive nephrectomy. Controls were unirradiated tumors from treatment-naive cytoreductive nephrectomy patients. Study-level points and caveats: Compared with controls, irradiated tumors showed greater TCR clonality.

This TCR was recovered from a man aged 40-49 years with renal cell carcinoma. The sequenced sample was tumor tissue, obtained from a patient whose treatment was nephrectomy without radiotherapy. The chain couples TRBV6-5 to TRBJ2-2, with TRBD1 matching 7 bases. This CDR3 is CASSRQGGSGELFF. DNA of the CDR3: TGTGCCAGCAGTCGACAGGGTGGGTCCGGGGAGCTGTTTTTT.